This T cell receptor beta chain was identified in a study of human T cells and chemical hapten exposure. Findings and caveats of the study: Among expanded TCRs, significantly more large CDR3 similarity clusters formed than among controls.

TCRdb reprocessed the RACE reads via MiXCR and lists one record per CDR3 protein. Of more than 70,000 distinct CDR3 sequences listed, over 6.5% are singletons. The germline gives CDR1 SGHAT, CDR2 FQDESV (reference sequence). V lost 5 bases to trimming and J lost 5 bases, with 12 bases between them. The CDR3 runs 13 residues. Time point indicated: pre-sensitization, week 0. Noted treatment: therapeutic diphenylcyclopropenone sensitization with weekly scalp DPC. Total RNA was extracted from unfractionated whole blood. This clonotype has only a few counts. Antigen: not known. The chain joins TRBV11-1 to TRBJ1-1, with D uncertain. This material consisted of whole blood, taken in connection with sensitization to the hapten diphenylcyclopropenone (DPC). This TCR came from a man aged 40-49 years with alopecia areata. Some clones in this sample may be carry-over from other donors' samples. CDR3: CASSRWQGTEAFF. The CDR3 region has the DNA TGTGCCAGCAGCCGGTGGCAAGGTACTGAAGCTTTCTTT.